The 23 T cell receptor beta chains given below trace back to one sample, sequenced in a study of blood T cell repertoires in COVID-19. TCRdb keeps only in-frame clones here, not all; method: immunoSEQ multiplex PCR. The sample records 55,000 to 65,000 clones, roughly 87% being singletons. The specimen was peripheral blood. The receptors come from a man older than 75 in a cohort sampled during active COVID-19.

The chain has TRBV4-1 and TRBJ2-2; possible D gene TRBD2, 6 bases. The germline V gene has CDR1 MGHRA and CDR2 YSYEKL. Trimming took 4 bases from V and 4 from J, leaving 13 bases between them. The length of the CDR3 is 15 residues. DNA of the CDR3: TGCGCCAGCAGCCCACCGGGACTCGCCACCGGGGAGCTGTTTTTT. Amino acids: CASSPPGLATGELFF.

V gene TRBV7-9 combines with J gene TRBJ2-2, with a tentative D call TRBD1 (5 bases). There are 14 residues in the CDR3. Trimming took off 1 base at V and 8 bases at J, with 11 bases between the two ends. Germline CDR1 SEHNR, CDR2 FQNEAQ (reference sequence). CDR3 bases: TGTGCCAGCAGCTTAGTTTCGACAGAGGGGGAGCTGTTTTTT. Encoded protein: CASSLVSTEGELFF.

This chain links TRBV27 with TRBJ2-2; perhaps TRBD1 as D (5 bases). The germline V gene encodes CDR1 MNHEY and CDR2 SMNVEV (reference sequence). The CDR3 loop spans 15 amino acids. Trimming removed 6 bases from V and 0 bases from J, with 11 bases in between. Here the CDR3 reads CASSAGFANTGELFF. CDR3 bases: TGTGCCAGCAGCGCAGGGTTCGCGAACACCGGGGAGCTGTTTTTT.

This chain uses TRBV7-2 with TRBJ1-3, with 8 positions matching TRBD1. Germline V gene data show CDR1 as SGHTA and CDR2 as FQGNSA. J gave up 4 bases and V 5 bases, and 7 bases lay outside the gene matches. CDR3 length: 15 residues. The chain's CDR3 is CASSPRQGTGNTIYF. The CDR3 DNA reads TGTGCCAGCAGCCCGCGACAGGGGACGGGAAACACCATATATTTT.

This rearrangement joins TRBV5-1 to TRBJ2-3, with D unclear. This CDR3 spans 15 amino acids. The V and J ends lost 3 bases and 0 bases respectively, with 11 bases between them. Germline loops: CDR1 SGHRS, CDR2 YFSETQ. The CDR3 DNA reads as TGCGCCAGCAGCTGGTCAGGCAGAAGCACAGATACGCAGTATTTT. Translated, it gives CASSWSGRSTDTQYF.

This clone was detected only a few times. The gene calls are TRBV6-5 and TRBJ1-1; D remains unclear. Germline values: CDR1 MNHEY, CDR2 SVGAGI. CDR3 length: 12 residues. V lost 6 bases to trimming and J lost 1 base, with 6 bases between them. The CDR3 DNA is TGTGCCAGCAGCTCACAGAACACTGAAGCTTTCTTT. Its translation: CASSSQNTEAFF.

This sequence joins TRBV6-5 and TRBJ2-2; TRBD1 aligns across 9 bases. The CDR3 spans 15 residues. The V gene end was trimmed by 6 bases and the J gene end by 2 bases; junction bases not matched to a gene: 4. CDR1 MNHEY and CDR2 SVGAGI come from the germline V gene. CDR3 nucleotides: TGTGCCAGCAGCTCGGGACAGGGAAACACCGGGGAGCTGTTTTTT. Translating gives CASSSGQGNTGELFF.

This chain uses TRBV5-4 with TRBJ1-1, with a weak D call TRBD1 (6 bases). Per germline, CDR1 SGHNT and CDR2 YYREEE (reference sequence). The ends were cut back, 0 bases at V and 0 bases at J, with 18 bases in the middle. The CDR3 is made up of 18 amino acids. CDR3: CASSLGVGGGLMNTEAFF. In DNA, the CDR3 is TGTGCCAGCAGCTTGGGAGTGGGCGGGGGCCTCATGAACACTGAAGCTTTCTTT.

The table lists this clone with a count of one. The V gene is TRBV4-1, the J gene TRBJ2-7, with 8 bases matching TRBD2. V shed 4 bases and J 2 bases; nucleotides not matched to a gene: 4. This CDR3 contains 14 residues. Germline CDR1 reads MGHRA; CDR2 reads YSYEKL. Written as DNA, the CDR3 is TGCGCCAGCAGCCGGGGACTAGTTACCTACGAGCAGTACTTC. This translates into CASSRGLVTYEQYF.

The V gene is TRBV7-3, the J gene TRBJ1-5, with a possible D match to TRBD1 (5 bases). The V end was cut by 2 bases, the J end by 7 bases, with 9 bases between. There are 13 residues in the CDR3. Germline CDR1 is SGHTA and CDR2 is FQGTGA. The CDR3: CASSLDRDQPQHF. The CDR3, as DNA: TGTGCCAGCAGCTTAGACAGAGACCAGCCCCAGCATTTT.

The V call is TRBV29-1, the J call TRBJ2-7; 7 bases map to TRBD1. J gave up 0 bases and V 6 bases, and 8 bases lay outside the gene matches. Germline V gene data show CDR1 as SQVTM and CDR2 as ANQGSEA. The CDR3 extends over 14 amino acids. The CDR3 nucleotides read TGCAGCGTCCGATACAGGGGACCCTCCTACGAGCAGTACTTC. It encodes CSVRYRGPSYEQYF.

The CDR3: CASSHPGQGDYGYTF. The CDR3 region has the DNA TGTGCCAGCAGCCACCCGGGACAGGGAGACTATGGCTACACCTTC. The V gene is TRBV5-4, the J gene TRBJ1-2; 9 bases match TRBD1. Germline lookup yields CDR1 SGHNT and CDR2 YYREEE (reference sequence). The CDR3 runs to 15 residues. V shed 4 bases and J 3 bases; nucleotides not matched to a gene: 7. The full variable domain, completed using reference TRBV5-4 and TRBJ1-2, is ETGVTQSPTHLIKTRGQQVTLRCSSQSGHNTVSWYQQALGQGPQFIFQYYREEENGRGNFPPRFSGLQFPNYSSELNVNALELDDSALYLCASSHPGQGDYGYTFGSGTRLTVV.

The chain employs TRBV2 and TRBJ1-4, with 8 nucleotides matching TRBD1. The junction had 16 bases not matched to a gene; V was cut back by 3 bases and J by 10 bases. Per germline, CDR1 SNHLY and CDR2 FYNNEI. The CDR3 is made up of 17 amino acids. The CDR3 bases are TGTGCCAGCAGTGATTCGTTGGCCAGGGGGCGCTTGGGAAAACTGTTTTTT. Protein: CASSDSLARGRLGKLFF.

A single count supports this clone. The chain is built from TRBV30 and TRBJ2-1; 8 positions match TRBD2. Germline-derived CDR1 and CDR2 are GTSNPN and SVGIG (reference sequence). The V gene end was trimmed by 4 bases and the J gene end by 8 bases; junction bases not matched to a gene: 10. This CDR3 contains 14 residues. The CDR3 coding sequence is TGTGCCTGGACCCCGGGACTAGGGTTCGATGAGCAGTTCTTC. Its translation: CAWTPGLGFDEQFF.

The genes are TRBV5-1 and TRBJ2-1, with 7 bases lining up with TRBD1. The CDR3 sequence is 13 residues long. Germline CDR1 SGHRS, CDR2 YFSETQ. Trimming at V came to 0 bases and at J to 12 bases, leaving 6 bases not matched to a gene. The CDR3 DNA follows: TGCGCCAGCAGCTTGGCCTTATGGACAGGGCAGTTCTTC. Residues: CASSLALWTGQFF.

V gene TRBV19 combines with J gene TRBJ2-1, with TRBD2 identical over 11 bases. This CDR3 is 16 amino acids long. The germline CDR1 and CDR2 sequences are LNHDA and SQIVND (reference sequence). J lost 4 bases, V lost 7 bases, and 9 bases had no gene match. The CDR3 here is CASTVTSGSSYNEQFF. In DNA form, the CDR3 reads TGTGCCAGTACCGTTACTAGCGGGAGTTCGTACAATGAGCAGTTCTTC.

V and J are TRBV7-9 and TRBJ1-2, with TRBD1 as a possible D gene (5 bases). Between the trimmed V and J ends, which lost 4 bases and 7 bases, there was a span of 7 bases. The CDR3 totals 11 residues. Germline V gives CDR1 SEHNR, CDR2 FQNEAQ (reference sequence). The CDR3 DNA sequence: TGTGCCAGCAGCTCCAGGGCTGGCTACACCTTC. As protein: CASSSRAGYTF. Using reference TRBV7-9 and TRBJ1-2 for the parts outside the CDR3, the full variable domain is DTGVSQNPRHKITKRGQNVTFRCDPISEHNRLYWYRQTLGQGPEFLTYFQNEAQLEKSRLLSDRFSAERPKGSFSTLEIQRTEQGDSAMYLCASSSRAGYTFGSGTRLTVV.

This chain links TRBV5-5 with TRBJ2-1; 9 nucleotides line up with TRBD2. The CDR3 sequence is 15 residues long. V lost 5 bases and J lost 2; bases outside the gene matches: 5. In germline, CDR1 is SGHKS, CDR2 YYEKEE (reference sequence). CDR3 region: CASRLTSGTYNEQFF. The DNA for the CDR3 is TGTGCCAGCAGATTGACTAGCGGAACCTACAATGAGCAGTTCTTC.

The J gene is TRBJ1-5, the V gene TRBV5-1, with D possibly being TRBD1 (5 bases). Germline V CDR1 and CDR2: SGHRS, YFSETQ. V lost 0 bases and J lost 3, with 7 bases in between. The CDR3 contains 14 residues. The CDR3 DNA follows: TGCGCCAGCAGCTTGGAGGGGATCAATCAGCCCCAGCATTTT. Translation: CASSLEGINQPQHF. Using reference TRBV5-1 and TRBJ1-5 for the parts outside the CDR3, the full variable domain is KAGVTQTPRYLIKTRGQQVTLSCSPISGHRSVSWYQQTPGQGLQFLFEYFSETQRNKGNFPGRFSGRQFSNSRSEMNVSTLELGDSALYLCASSLEGINQPQHFGDGTRLSIL.

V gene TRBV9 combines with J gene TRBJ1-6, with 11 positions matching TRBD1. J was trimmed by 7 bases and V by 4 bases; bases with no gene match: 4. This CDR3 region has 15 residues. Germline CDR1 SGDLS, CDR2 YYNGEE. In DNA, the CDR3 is TGTGCCAGCAGCACTCGGGACAGGGGGAATTCACCCCTCCACTTT. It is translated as CASSTRDRGNSPLHF.

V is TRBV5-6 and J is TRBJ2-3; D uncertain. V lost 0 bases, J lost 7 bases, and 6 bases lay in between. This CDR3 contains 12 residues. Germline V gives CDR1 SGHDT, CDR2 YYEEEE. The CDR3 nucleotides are TGTGCCAGCAGCTTGGGTTTAAATACGCAGTATTTT. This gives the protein CASSLGLNTQYF.

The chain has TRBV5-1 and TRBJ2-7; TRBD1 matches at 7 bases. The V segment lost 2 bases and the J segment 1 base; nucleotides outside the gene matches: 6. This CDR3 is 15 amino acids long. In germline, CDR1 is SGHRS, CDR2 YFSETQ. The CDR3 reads CASSLASGQSYEQYF. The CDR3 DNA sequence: TGCGCCAGCAGCTTAGCTTCGGGACAGTCCTACGAGCAGTACTTC.

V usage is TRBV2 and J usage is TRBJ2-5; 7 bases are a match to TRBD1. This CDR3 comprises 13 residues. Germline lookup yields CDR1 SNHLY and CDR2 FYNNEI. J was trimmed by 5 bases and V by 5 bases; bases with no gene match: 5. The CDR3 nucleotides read TGTGCCAGCAGTTACGACAGGGTCGAGACCCAGTACTTC. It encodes CASSYDRVETQYF.